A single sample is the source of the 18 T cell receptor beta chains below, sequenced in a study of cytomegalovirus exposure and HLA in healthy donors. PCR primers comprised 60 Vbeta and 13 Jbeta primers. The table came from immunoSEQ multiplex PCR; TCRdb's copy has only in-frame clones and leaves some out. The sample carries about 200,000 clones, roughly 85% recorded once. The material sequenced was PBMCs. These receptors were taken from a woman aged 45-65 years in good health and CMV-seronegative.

The CDR3 DNA follows: TGCAGCCATTCCGGGACAGTGGAGTTCTTC. This codes for CSHSGTVEFF. The chain has TRBV20-1 and TRBJ2-1, with 7 bases matching TRBD1. CDR1 DFQATT and CDR2 SNEGSKA come from the germline V gene (reference sequence). This CDR3 is built from 10 residues.

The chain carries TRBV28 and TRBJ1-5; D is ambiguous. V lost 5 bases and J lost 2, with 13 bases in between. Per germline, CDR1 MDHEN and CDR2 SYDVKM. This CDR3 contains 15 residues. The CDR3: CASSPAFGGNQPQHF. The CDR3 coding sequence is TGTGCCAGCAGTCCCGCTTTCGGGGGCAATCAGCCCCAGCATTTT.

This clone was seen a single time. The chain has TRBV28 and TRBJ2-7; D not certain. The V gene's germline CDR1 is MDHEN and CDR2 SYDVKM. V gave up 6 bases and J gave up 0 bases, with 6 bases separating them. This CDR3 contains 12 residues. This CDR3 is CASRAVSYEQYF. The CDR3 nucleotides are TGTGCCAGCAGGGCCGTCTCCTACGAGCAGTACTTC.

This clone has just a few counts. CDR3 bases: TGTGCCAGCAGTTCCCTAGCGGGAGTGAACTACGAGCAGTACTTC. Amino acid sequence: CASSSLAGVNYEQYF. The chain uses TRBV28 and TRBJ2-7; 10 nucleotides line up with TRBD2. From germline, CDR1 is MDHEN and CDR2 SYDVKM. The CDR3 runs to 15 residues. V shed 4 bases and J 3 bases; nucleotides not matched to a gene: 6.

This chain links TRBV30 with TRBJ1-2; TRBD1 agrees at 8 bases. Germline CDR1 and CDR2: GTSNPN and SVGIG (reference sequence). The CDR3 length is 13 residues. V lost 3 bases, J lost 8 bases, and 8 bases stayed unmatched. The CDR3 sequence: CAWRGQGALGYTF. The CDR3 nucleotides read TGTGCCTGGAGGGGGCAGGGGGCGTTAGGCTACACCTTC.

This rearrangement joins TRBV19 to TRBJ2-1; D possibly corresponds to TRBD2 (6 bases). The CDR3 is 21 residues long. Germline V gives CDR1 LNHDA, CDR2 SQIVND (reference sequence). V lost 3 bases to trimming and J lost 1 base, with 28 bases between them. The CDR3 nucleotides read TGTGCCAGTAGTATGGGTCGTGGGATAGAGCGGGTCATTGTATCCTACAATGAGCAGTTCTTC. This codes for CASSMGRGIERVIVSYNEQFF.

The CDR3 loop is CASSSHLRSGRAGRGELFF. The DNA for the CDR3 is TGTGCCAGCAGCTCGCATTTACGGAGCGGGAGGGCCGGACGCGGGGAGCTGTTTTTT. The V and J genes are TRBV7-2 and TRBJ2-2; 10 bases are a match to TRBD2. The length of the CDR3 is 19 residues. The trim removed 4 bases at V and 7 bases at J, leaving 18 bases unmatched. Germline lookup yields CDR1 SGHTA and CDR2 FQGNSA.

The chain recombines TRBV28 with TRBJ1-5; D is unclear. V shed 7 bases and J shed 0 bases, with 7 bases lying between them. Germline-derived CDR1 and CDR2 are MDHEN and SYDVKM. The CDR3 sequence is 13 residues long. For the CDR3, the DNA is TGTGCCAGCAATTATAATAGCAATCAGCCCCAGCATTTT. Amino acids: CASNYNSNQPQHF.

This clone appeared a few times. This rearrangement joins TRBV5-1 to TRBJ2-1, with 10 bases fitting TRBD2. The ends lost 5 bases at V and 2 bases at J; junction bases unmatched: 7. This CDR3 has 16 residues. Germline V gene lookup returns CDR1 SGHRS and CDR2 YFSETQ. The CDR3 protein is CASRPGTSATYNEQFF. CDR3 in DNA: TGCGCCAGCAGACCCGGGACTAGCGCGACCTACAATGAGCAGTTCTTC.

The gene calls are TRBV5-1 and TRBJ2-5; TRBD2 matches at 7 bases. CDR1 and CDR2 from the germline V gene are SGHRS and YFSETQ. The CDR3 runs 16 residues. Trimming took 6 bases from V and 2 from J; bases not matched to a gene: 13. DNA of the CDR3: TGCGCCAGCACCCCCCTGACCGGGACTAATCAAGAGACCCAGTACTTC. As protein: CASTPLTGTNQETQYF.

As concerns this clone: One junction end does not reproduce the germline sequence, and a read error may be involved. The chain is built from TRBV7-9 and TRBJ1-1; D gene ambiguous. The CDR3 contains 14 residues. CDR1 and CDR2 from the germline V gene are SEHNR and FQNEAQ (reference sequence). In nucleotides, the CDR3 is TGTTCCAGCAGCTTAGAAAGACAGAACACTGAAGCTTTCTTT. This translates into CSSSLERQNTEAFF.

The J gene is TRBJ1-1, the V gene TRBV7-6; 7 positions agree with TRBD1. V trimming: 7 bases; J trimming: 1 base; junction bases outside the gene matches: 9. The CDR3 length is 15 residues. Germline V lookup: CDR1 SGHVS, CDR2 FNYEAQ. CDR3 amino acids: CASTPDRTSNTEAFF. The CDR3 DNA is TGTGCCAGCACCCCGGACAGGACTTCGAACACTGAAGCTTTCTTT. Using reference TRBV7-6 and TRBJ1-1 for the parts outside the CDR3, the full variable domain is GAGVSQSPRYKVTKRGQDVALRCDPISGHVSLYWYRQALGQGPEFLTYFNYEAQQDKSGLPNDRFSAERPEGSISTLTIQRTEQRDSAMYRCASTPDRTSNTEAFFGQGTRLTVV.

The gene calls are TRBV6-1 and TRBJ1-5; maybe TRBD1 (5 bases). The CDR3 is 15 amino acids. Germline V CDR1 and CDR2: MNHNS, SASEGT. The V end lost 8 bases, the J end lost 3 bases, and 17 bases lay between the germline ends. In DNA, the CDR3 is TGTGCCAGCCGTTTAGAAACGGGGGTCAATCAGCCCCAGCATTTT. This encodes CASRLETGVNQPQHF.

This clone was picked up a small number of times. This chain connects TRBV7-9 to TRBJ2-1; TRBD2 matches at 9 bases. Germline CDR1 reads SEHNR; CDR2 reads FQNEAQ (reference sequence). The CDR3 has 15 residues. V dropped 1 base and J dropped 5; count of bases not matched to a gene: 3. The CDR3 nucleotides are TGTGCCAGCAGCTTAGTGGCTAGCGGGAACAATGAGCAGTTCTTC. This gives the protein CASSLVASGNNEQFF.

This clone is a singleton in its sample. The CDR3 region is CAWNPAGVVFEQFF. The CDR3, as DNA: TGTGCCTGGAACCCGGCGGGAGTCGTTTTCGAGCAGTTCTTC. The chain uses TRBV30 and TRBJ2-1; TRBD2 aligns across 7 bases. The length of the CDR3 is 14 residues. CDR1 and CDR2 (germline): GTSNPN, SVGIG (reference sequence). J was trimmed by 10 bases and V by 4 bases; bases with no gene match: 13. Combining the CDR3 with reference TRBV30 and TRBJ2-1 gives the whole variable domain SQTIHQWPATLVQPVGSPLSLECTVEGTSNPNLYWYRQAAGRGLQLLFYSVGIGQISSEVPQNLSASRPQDRQFILSSKKLLLSDSGFYLCAWNPAGVVFEQFFGPGTRLTVL.

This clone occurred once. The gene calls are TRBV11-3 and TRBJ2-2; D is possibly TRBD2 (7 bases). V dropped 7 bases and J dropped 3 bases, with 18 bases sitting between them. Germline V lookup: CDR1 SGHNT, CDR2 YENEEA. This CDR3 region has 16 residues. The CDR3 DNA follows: TGTGCCAGCACTCGAGGGGGTGGGGGGGACACCGGGGAGCTGTTTTTT. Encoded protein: CASTRGGGGDTGELFF.

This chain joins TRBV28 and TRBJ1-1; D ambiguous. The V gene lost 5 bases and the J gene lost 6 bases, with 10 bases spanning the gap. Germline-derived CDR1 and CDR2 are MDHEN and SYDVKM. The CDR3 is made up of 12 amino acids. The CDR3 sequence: CASSVLRAEAFF. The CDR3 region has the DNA TGTGCCAGCAGTGTTTTGAGGGCTGAAGCTTTCTTT.

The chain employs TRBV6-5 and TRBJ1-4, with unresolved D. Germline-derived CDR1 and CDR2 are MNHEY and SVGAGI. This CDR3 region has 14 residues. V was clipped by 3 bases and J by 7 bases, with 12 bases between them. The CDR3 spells CASSYTGGIEKLFF. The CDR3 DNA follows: TGTGCCAGCAGTTATACCGGAGGAATTGAAAAACTGTTTTTT.